This T cell receptor (beta chain) emerged from a study of tumor and adjacent non-tumor tissue in lung cancer. Study findings and constraints: Tumor tissue had significantly higher TCR diversity than normal lung.

This sample's RNA came from whole unsorted tissue. As concerns this clonotype: Its antigen is as yet unknown. A much larger clone lies a single base off, so this may be a read error.

The library came from three nested PCR rounds adapted from ARM-PCR protocols. TCRdb processed the multiplex PCR reads anew with MiXCR; each CDR3 protein has one entry. The data hold tens of thousands of distinct CDR3 sequences, with around two thirds observed a single time. The receptor was isolated from a woman in her seventies with non-small cell lung cancer. The sequenced material came from lung tumor tissue.

The CDR3 spells CSARVGRVLYGYTF. The CDR3 bases are TGCAGTGCTAGGGTGGGCCGGGTGCTCTATGGCTACACCTTC. This sequence joins TRBV20-1 and TRBJ1-2; D unresolved. Trimming pared 3 bases from V and 4 bases from J, leaving 15 bases between. Germline CDR1 is DFQATT and CDR2 is SNEGSKA (reference sequence). The CDR3 totals 14 residues.